These 18 T cell receptor beta chains came from one sample sequenced in a study of T cell repertoires in cytomegalovirus infection (dated by TCRdb to about 2019). The antigens of these receptors remain unknown. The run used an Illumina HiSeq 1500. TCRdb reanalyzed the raw reads on its own, using fastp at Q25 for trimming and MiXCR for clone calling, and kept in-frame beta chains. Identical CDR3 protein sequences are pooled into one entry, listed with their most common genes and DNA. In all, the sample holds roughly 990,000 distinct CDR3 sequences, and under 40% of those were seen once. The ten largest account for around an eighth of the sample. According to the study, the label for this sample's treatment or condition signals: in vitro stimulation with specific CMV peptide epitopes to enrich CMV-specific T cells. This specimen was cultured CD8+ T cells from PBMCs, taken from culture after CMV antigen stimulation. The source of these receptors is a human donor in good health (CMV status not recorded). Some clones in this sample may be carry-over from other donors' samples.

The J gene is TRBJ2-7, the V gene TRBV7-9, with 13 nucleotides matching TRBD2. The CDR3 sequence is 17 residues long. The germline V gene has CDR1 SEHNR and CDR2 FQNEAQ (reference sequence). Trimming cost V 4 bases and J 3 bases; bases outside gene matches: 9. CDR3 DNA: TGTGCCAGCAGCTCTACCTCTAGGACTAGCGGGGGCTACGAGCAGTACTTC. Residues: CASSSTSRTSGGYEQYF. Full variable domain (outside the CDR3, taken from reference TRBV7-9 and TRBJ2-7): DTGVSQNPRHKITKRGQNVTFRCDPISEHNRLYWYRQTLGQGPEFLTYFQNEAQLEKSRLLSDRFSAERPKGSFSTLEIQRTEQGDSAMYLCASSSTSRTSGGYEQYFGPGTRLTVT.

This sequence joins TRBV6-1 and TRBJ2-5; 8 positions agree with TRBD1. This CDR3 has 15 amino acids. In germline, CDR1 is MNHNS, CDR2 SASEGT. V dropped 6 bases and J dropped 3; count of bases not matched to a gene: 9. CDR3 DNA sequence: TGTGCCAGCAGAAGTCGGACAGGGAGAGAAGAGACCCAGTACTTC. Its translation: CASRSRTGREETQYF.

The rearrangement joins TRBV12-3 or TRBV12-4 to TRBJ1-5; tentatively, D is TRBD1 (5 bases). This CDR3 is built from 12 residues. Trimming took off 4 bases at V and 9 bases at J, with 10 bases between the two ends. The CDR3, as DNA: TGTGCCAGCAGTTCAGGGAGCCGGCCCCAGCATTTT. This translates into CASSSGSRPQHF.

This clonotype was seen a few times. The rearrangement links TRBV3-1 to TRBJ2-7; D remains unclear. Germline V gene sequence: CDR1 LGHDT, CDR2 YNNKEL (reference sequence). V was pared by 4 bases and J by 3 bases, with 22 bases between. The CDR3 totals 17 residues. CDR3 nucleotides: TGTGCCAGCAGCCCCACTCCCCTCGACGTATTGGGCTACGAGCAGTACGTC. It encodes CASSPTPLDVLGYEQYV.

This chain connects TRBV7-9 to TRBJ1-1; D not resolved. The CDR3 consists of 9 residues. Between the trimmed V and J ends, which lost 11 bases and 7 bases, there was a span of 8 bases. The V gene's germline CDR1 is SEHNR and CDR2 FQNEAQ (reference sequence). The CDR3 DNA sequence: TGTGCCGGAGGGAATGAAGCTTTCTTT. The encoded protein is CAGGNEAFF.

This clonotype has only a few counts. V and J are TRBV20-1 and TRBJ1-2, with D unresolved. Trimming cost V 7 bases and J 1 base, with 4 bases left between them. Germline values: CDR1 DFQATT, CDR2 SNEGSKA (reference sequence). The CDR3 sequence is 10 residues long. The CDR3 bases are TGCAGTGGTCTTAACTATGGCTACACCTTC. This encodes CSGLNYGYTF.

This clonotype was seen repeatedly, ten times or more. V is TRBV19 and J is TRBJ2-2; perhaps TRBD1 as D (6 bases). The CDR3 length is 16 residues. The germline V gene has CDR1 LNHDA and CDR2 SQIVND (reference sequence). The V and J ends lost 5 bases and 3 bases respectively, with 16 bases between them. The CDR3 sequence: CASSVSGVSHTGELFF. The CDR3 coding sequence is TGTGCCAGTAGTGTATCAGGGGTCAGTCACACCGGGGAGCTGTTTTTT.

This clonotype has a handful of counts. The gene calls are TRBV12-3 or TRBV12-4 and TRBJ1-1; D perhaps matches TRBD1 (5 bases). This CDR3 contains 15 residues. V was clipped by 6 bases and J by 7 bases, with 21 bases between them. CDR3 nucleotides: TGTGCCAGCAGCCCTTGGGGTGGGGGAATGGGTGAAGCTTTCTTT. Protein: CASSPWGGGMGEAFF.

The chain combines TRBV4-1 with TRBJ2-3, with D perhaps TRBD1 (5 bases). This CDR3 has 17 residues. Germline CDR1 reads MGHRA; CDR2 reads YSYEKL. Trimming pared 4 bases from V and 2 bases from J, leaving 19 bases between. DNA of the CDR3: TGCGCCAGCAGCCTAAGCATAGGGGCGCCGGCCACAGATACGCAGTATTTT. This gives the protein CASSLSIGAPATDTQYF.

This clonotype was counted ten times or more. The genes are TRBV6-5 and TRBJ2-2; D gene uncertain. V dropped 0 bases and J dropped 7 bases, with 3 bases sitting between them. The CDR3 totals 12 residues. Germline loops: CDR1 MNHEY, CDR2 SVGAGI. In DNA form, the CDR3 reads TGTGCCAGCAGTTACTCGGGCGGGGAGCTGTTTTTT. Translated: CASSYSGGELFF.

The chain is built from TRBV27 and TRBJ1-6; no clear D gene. With 8 bases removed from V and 3 bases from J, the gap between germline ends came to 8 bases. Germline V CDR1 and CDR2: MNHEY, SMNVEV (reference sequence). The CDR3 has 13 amino acids. The CDR3 coding sequence is TGTGCCAGCCACGGCGACTATAATTCACCCCTCCACTTT. It encodes CASHGDYNSPLHF.

CDR3 DNA: TGTGCCACCGAGGGACAGTTCTACGAGCAGTACTTC. Translation gives CATEGQFYEQYF. V is TRBV19 and J is TRBJ2-7, with TRBD1 matching over 7 bases. J gave up 3 bases and V 10 bases, and 6 bases lay outside the gene matches. The length of the CDR3 is 12 residues. Germline V gene data show CDR1 as LNHDA and CDR2 as SQIVND (reference sequence).

This clonotype has at least ten counts. The V gene is TRBV7-2, the J gene TRBJ1-2; no definite D call. The V gene lost 5 bases and the J gene lost 8 bases, with 21 bases spanning the gap. The V gene's germline CDR1 is SGHTA and CDR2 FQGNSA. The CDR3 covers 15 residues. The CDR3 nucleotides read TGTGCCAGCAGCCCGAACACGCTGGTTGGTGGGGGCTACACCTTC. Protein product: CASSPNTLVGGGYTF.

In this sample, this clonotype turned up once. The chain joins TRBV4-1 to TRBJ1-4; maybe TRBD1 (6 bases). The CDR3 spans 16 residues. V lost 3 bases and J 6 bases, leaving 17 bases between the germline ends. Germline V CDR1 and CDR2: MGHRA, YSYEKL. CDR3 DNA: TGCGCCAGCAGCCACGTCAGGGGAAGAGGGGATGAAAAACTGTTTTTT. This encodes CASSHVRGRGDEKLFF.

This clonotype was found a few times. The rearrangement joins TRBV11-2 to TRBJ2-3; 8 bases fit TRBD2. After removal of 6 bases from V and 0 bases from J, the junction contained 14 bases not matched to a gene. The CDR3 contains 18 residues. Looked up from germline, CDR1 is SGHAT and CDR2 is FQNNGV. The DNA for the CDR3 is TGTGCCAGCAGTCCCAGCGGGGGCCTGACTTCTAGCACAGATACGCAGTATTTT. This encodes CASSPSGGLTSSTDTQYF.

Only a few counts were recorded for this clonotype. The gene calls are TRBV28 and TRBJ2-6, with no clear D. Trimming took 2 bases from V and 1 from J, leaving 6 bases between them. CDR3 length equals 15 residues. Germline V lookup: CDR1 MDHEN, CDR2 SYDVKM. The CDR3 region is CASSLDGSGANVLTF. The CDR3 DNA follows: TGTGCCAGCAGTTTAGACGGATCTGGGGCCAACGTCCTGACTTTC.

The J gene is TRBJ1-1, the V gene TRBV6-5; a possible D gene is TRBD1 (5 bases). Germline CDR1 is MNHEY and CDR2 is SVGAGI. This CDR3 spans 16 amino acids. The V gene lost 6 bases and the J gene lost 3 bases, with 20 bases spanning the gap. CDR3 nucleotides: TGTGCCAGCAGCCGGGACCAGGTTTTAATGGACACTGAAGCTTTCTTT. It codes for CASSRDQVLMDTEAFF.

This clonotype was counted only a few times. This sequence joins TRBV4-2 and TRBJ2-2, with D tentatively TRBD2 (6 bases). CDR1 LGHNA and CDR2 YNFKEQ come from the germline V gene. V was pared by 4 bases and J by 1 base, with 13 bases between. This CDR3 has 16 residues. CDR3 bases: TGTGCCAGCAGCCTTCCGAACGGGGGGAACACCGGGGAGCTGTTTTTT. This sequence encodes CASSLPNGGNTGELFF.